This T cell receptor (beta chain) came from a study of a mutant IDH1 vaccine in newly diagnosed glioma. CDR1 SEHNR and CDR2 FQNEAQ come from the germline V gene (reference sequence). The CDR3 consists of 15 residues. Trimming left V 0 bases short and J 4 bases short, with 12 bases between. The time point was: baseline, week 1 (first vaccination visit). Treatment here: pre-vaccination baseline after standard-of-care therapy. The assay was immunoSEQ multiplex PCR, and TCRdb's table has in-frame clones only and misses some. Of more than 20,000 clones listed, about nine tenths are singletons. The TCR comes from a man aged 25 to 40 with glioma. This sequence joins TRBV7-9 and TRBJ1-2; D gene ambiguous. The input for sequencing was PBMCs, taken from a glioma patient treated with radiotherapy, temozolomide or both. CDR3 in DNA: TGTGCCAGCAGCTTAGCAGGGCAAACGGGCTATGGCTACACCTTC. Its translation: CASSLAGQTGYGYTF. Combining the CDR3 with reference TRBV7-9 and TRBJ1-2 gives the whole variable domain DTGVSQNPRHKITKRGQNVTFRCDPISEHNRLYWYRQTLGQGPEFLTYFQNEAQLEKSRLLSDRFSAERPKGSFSTLEIQRTEQGDSAMYLCASSLAGQTGYGYTFGSGTRLTVV.